The 5 T cell receptor beta chains below were found in one sample sequenced in a study of blood T cells in healthy people across ages. A sample-barcoded 5' primer and a J-beta primer mix were used in a second PCR of about 6 to 12 cycles. One entry per CDR3 protein results from TCRdb running MiXCR on the 5' RACE reads. The sample lists about 1.1 million distinct CDR3 sequences, around two fifths occurring once. The sequencing sample was made of blood. These receptor sequences come from a man aged 18 to 35 in good health.

The CDR3, as DNA: TGCGCCAGCAGCCCCAAAGGGGGGGAGGCGAACACTGAAGCTTTCTTT. It translates to CASSPKGGEANTEAFF. This sequence joins TRBV4-1 and TRBJ1-1; D is possibly TRBD1 (6 bases). This CDR3 has 16 amino acids. Germline values: CDR1 MGHRA, CDR2 YSYEKL. The V end lost 4 bases, the J end lost 1 base, and 16 bases lay between the germline ends.

This clonotype was picked up a small number of times. The chain employs TRBV5-1 and TRBJ2-3; D might be TRBD1 (6 bases). The V gene's germline CDR1 is SGHRS and CDR2 YFSETQ. The CDR3 runs 15 residues. V lost 0 bases and J lost 6, with 14 bases in between. CDR3 coding DNA: TGCGCCAGCAGCTTGGCGACAGGTCCCACGGATACGCAGTATTTT. Protein: CASSLATGPTDTQYF.

The chain links TRBV5-1 to TRBJ1-5; unclear D gene. The CDR3 spans 15 residues. V lost 3 bases and J lost 1, with 11 bases in between. CDR1 is SGHRS, CDR2 YFSETQ, per germline. The CDR3 loop reads CASSSLGGSNQPQHF. CDR3 nucleotide sequence: TGCGCCAGCAGCTCACTTGGAGGGAGCAATCAGCCCCAGCATTTT.

The chain recombines TRBV12-3 or TRBV12-4 with TRBJ1-2, with 7 bases that match TRBD1. Germline trimming cut 6 bases from V and 4 bases from J; bases unmatched to any gene: 11. The CDR3 length is 15 residues. The CDR3 region is CASSRGQDQIYGYTF. The CDR3 coding sequence is TGTGCCAGCAGCCGCGGACAGGACCAAATCTATGGCTACACCTTC.

This clonotype has a handful of counts. The rearrangement joins TRBV27 to TRBJ1-1, with 9 bases aligning to TRBD1. CDR1 and CDR2 (germline): MNHEY, SMNVEV (reference sequence). The ends lost 6 bases at V and 0 bases at J; junction bases unmatched: 8. The CDR3 totals 16 residues. CDR3 DNA: TGTGCCAGCAGCACCGGGACAGGGAACCTGAACACTGAAGCTTTCTTT. It specifies CASSTGTGNLNTEAFF.